This is a list of T cell receptor beta chains from one sample in a study of T cell responses to AZD1222 COVID-19 vaccine. Only in-frame clones appear in the TCRdb table, and some are missing; sequencing was by immunoSEQ multiplex PCR. The top ten clones hold about 4% of a sample with about 140,000 clones, roughly 80% of them seen once. The sequenced sample was peripheral blood, obtained on day 0 of AZD1222 vaccination. The receptor set was obtained from an adult in good health. The CDR3 runs from the conserved cysteine through the conserved F or W. Each record gives: clone size, V gene, D gene, J gene, CDR3 DNA, CDR3 protein. The D gene is left open where the match is weak. Size tells how often a clone was seen (once, few, many) or the class of an expanded clone, and some rows leave it out.

>once|TRBV5-5|TRBD1|TRBJ1-4
TGTGCCAGCAGCTTGGTAGGACAGGGGGCTGAAAAACTGTTTTTT
CASSLVGQGAEKLFF
>-|TRBV9|-|TRBJ1-4
TGTGCCAGCAGCGTAGGGGCAGGGAATGAAAAACTGTTTTTT
CASSVGAGNEKLFF
>-|TRBV15|TRBD1|TRBJ1-1
TGTGCCACCAGCAGAGATAAGGTCCAGGGGGTCGACGCTTTCTTT
CATSRDKVQGVDAFF
>-|TRBV5-4|TRBD1|TRBJ1-2
TGTGCCAGCAGCCCCGGACAGGGACCCTATGGCTACACCTTC
CASSPGQGPYGYTF
>-|TRBV28|-|TRBJ2-7
TGTGCCAGCAGTTTACGCTCCTACGAGCAGTACTTC
CASSLRSYEQYF
>-|TRBV12-3/TRBV12-4|-|TRBJ1-1
TGTGCCAGCAGTCTCTGGGATAGAGCTTTCTTT
CASSLWDRAFF
>-|TRBV11-2|-|TRBJ1-1
TGTGCCAGCGGATTGCATGGGAACACTGAAGCTTTCTTT
CASGLHGNTEAFF
>few|TRBV28|-|TRBJ2-1
TGTGCCAGCAGTCCCTCCGGTCGGCAGTTCTTC
CASSPSGRQFF
>-|TRBV5-5|-|TRBJ1-4
TGTGCCAGCAGGGTGGCTGGGACTGAAAAACTGTTTTTT
CASRVAGTEKLFF
>few|TRBV16|TRBD2|TRBJ2-7
TGTGCCAGCAGCCACCCCGGGACTAGCGGGGGGAAGCCCCGCCAGAGGGATCGGTACGAGCAGTACTTC
CASSHPGTSGGKPRQRDRYEQYF
>-|TRBV5-4|TRBD1|TRBJ2-7
TGTGCCAGCAGCTCCGGGACAGGGGTAACCTACGAGCAGTACTTC
CASSSGTGVTYEQYF
>-|TRBV3-1/TRBV3-2|TRBD2|TRBJ2-1
TGTGCCAGCAGCCCGCCGGGACTAGCGGGGGACAATGAGCAGTTCTTC
CASSPPGLAGDNEQFF
>-|TRBV9|-|TRBJ2-2
TGTGCCAGCAGCGCGGATGGGCGGAACACCGGGGAGCTGTTTTTT
CASSADGRNTGELFF
>-|TRBV5-1|-|TRBJ2-5
TGCGCCAGCAGCTTGGCAGGGGAGTACCAAGAGACCCAGTACTTC
CASSLAGEYQETQYF
>few|TRBV28|-|TRBJ2-7
TGTGCCAGCAGTTATCGGCCAGTTCAGATTGTCCGGTACGAGCAGTACTTC
CASSYRPVQIVRYEQYF
>few|TRBV5-6|-|TRBJ2-3
TGTGCCAGCAGCTTGGTTAGCGGTACGCAGTATTTT
CASSLVSGTQYF
>-|TRBV7-8|-|TRBJ1-2
TGTGCCAGCAGCTTAGTGGCGTCGGGAGGTACGGGGGGCTACACCTTC
CASSLVASGGTGGYTF
>-|TRBV5-1|-|TRBJ1-4
TGCGCCAGCAGCCCAGGGGTCCGGGCGGATTCAACTAATGAAAAACTGTTTTTT
CASSPGVRADSTNEKLFF
>-|TRBV28|TRBD1|TRBJ1-5
TGTGCCAGCACCCCAGGGGGGATGAGGGATCAGCCCCAGCATTTT
CASTPGGMRDQPQHF
>-|TRBV28|-|TRBJ1-4
TGTGCCAGCGGAACAAGCAGGGAACTGTTTTTT
CASGTSRELFF
>-|TRBV11-2|-|TRBJ1-1
TGTGCCAGCAGCTTCGGACGGAGGAACACTGAAGCTTTCTTT
CASSFGRRNTEAFF
>once|TRBV6-5|TRBD2|TRBJ2-3
TGTGCCAGCAGTTCCCGGACTAGCGGGGCGGCAGATACGCAGTATTTT
CASSSRTSGAADTQYF
>-|TRBV28|TRBD1|TRBJ1-2
TGTGCCAGCAGATCGACAGGGATCGTCTATGGCTACACCTTC
CASRSTGIVYGYTF
>-|TRBV19|TRBD2|TRBJ2-7
TGTGCCAGTAGTATCGGACTAGCGGTGAACGAGCAGTACTTC
CASSIGLAVNEQYF
>-|TRBV11-2|TRBD1|TRBJ2-2
TGTGCCAGCAGCTTAGATTTTTTGGGGCGGACAGGTCCCACCGGGGAGCTGTTTTTT
CASSLDFLGRTGPTGELFF
>-|TRBV7-3|TRBD2|TRBJ2-1
TGTGCCAGCAGCGGGCGACTAGCGGGGGCCTACAATGAGCAGTTCTTC
CASSGRLAGAYNEQFF
>-|TRBV30|-|TRBJ2-5
TGTGCCTGGAGTGTTAGGAGCGCCGAGACCCAGTACTTC
CAWSVRSAETQYF
>-|TRBV5-6|-|TRBJ1-2
TGTGCCAGCAGCTTGGTGGCAGCCTATGGCTACACCTTC
CASSLVAAYGYTF
>many|TRBV27|-|TRBJ2-3
TGTGCCAGCAGTCCCTCCGGGACCTTTAGCACAGATACGCAGTATTTT
CASSPSGTFSTDTQYF
>-|TRBV6-1|TRBD1|TRBJ1-5
TGTGCCAGCAGTGGGAGACCCCCGGGACAGGGGAACCAGCCCCAGCATTTT
CASSGRPPGQGNQPQHF
>-|TRBV6-1|-|TRBJ2-1
TGTGCCAGCAGTGAATATAGGGAACCCAATGAGCAGTTCTTC
CASSEYREPNEQFF
>-|TRBV5-1|-|TRBJ2-1
TGCGCCAGCGCGACCGGCGGAGCGGACAATGAGCAGTTCTTC
CASATGGADNEQFF
>-|TRBV30|-|TRBJ1-1
TGTGCCTGGAGTGTACAGGTCAGGTCGGCAGGGTGGAAGGGGGCTGAAGCTTTCTTT
CAWSVQVRSAGWKGAEAFF
>-|TRBV9|-|TRBJ1-3
TGTGCCAGCAGCGTAGCAGGCAGCCTAAGCTCTGGAAACACCATATATTTT
CASSVAGSLSSGNTIYF
>-|TRBV2|-|TRBJ2-4
TGTGCCAGCAGTCCTGCCGTGGGTGGAGAAAACATTCAGTACTTC
CASSPAVGGENIQYF
>-|TRBV7-9|-|TRBJ2-1
TGTGCCAGCAGCTTAGCGGGATCCTACAATGAGCAGTTCTTC
CASSLAGSYNEQFF
>-|TRBV19|-|TRBJ1-5
TGTGCCAGTAATGTCAAACGGGTAGGGTCTAGCAATCAGCCCCAGCATTTT
CASNVKRVGSSNQPQHF
>-|TRBV30|TRBD1|TRBJ2-4
TGTGCCTGGAGTGTGCAGGGACAGGGCAAAAACATTCAGTACTTC
CAWSVQGQGKNIQYF
>-|TRBV5-6|-|TRBJ1-2
TGTGCCAGCAGCTTGGCCTCGCAGTTCTATGGCTACACCTTC
CASSLASQFYGYTF
>-|TRBV28|-|TRBJ1-6
TGTGCCAGCAGTTTATCGGGGGCACGGTCACCCCTCCACTTT
CASSLSGARSPLHF